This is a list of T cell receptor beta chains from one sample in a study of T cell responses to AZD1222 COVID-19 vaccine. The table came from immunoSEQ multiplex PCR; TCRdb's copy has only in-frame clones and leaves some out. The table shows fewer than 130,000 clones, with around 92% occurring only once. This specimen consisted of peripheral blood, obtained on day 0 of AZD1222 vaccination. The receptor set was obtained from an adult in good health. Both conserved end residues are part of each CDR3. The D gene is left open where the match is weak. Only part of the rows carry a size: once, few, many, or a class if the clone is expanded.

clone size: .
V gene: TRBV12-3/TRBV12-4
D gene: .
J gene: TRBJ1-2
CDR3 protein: CASSLTWAGYTF
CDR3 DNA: TGTGCCAGCAGCTTAACTTGGGCCGGCTACACCTTC

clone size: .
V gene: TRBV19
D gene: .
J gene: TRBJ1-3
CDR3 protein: CASSTRQRSGNTIYF
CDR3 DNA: TGTGCCAGTAGTACAAGACAACGCTCTGGAAACACCATATATTTT

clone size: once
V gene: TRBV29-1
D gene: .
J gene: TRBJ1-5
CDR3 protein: CSVGAGFEPQHF
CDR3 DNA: TGCAGCGTTGGGGCAGGGTTTGAGCCCCAGCATTTT

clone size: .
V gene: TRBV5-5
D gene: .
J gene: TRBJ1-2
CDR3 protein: CASSFRDIGRGGYTF
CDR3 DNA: TGTGCCAGCAGCTTCCGGGACATCGGTCGCGGTGGCTACACCTTC

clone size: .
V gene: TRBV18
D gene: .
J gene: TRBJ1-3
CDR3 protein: CASSPPASGYSGNTIYF
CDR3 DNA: TGTGCCAGCTCACCACCGGCGTCAGGGTACTCTGGAAACACCATATATTTT

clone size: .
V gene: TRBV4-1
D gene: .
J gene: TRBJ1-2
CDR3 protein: CASSQDNDFSGYGYTF
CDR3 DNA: TGCGCCAGCAGCCAAGATAACGACTTCTCGGGCTATGGCTACACCTTC

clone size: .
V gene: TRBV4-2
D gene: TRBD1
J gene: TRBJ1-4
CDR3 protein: CASSQDPAGGNEKLFF
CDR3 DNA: TGTGCCAGCAGCCAAGATCCGGCAGGGGGCAATGAAAAACTGTTTTTT

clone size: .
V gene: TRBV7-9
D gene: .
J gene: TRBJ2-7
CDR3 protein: CASSSQGAEQYF
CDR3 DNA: TGTGCCAGCAGCTCACAGGGAGCCGAGCAGTACTTC

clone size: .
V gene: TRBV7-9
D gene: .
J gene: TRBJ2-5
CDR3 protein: CASSLDNRKTQYF
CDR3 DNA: TGTGCCAGCAGCCTGGACAACCGGAAGACCCAGTACTTC

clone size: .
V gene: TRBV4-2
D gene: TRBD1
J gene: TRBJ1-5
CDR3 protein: CASSQGQGAGDQPQHF
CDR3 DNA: TGTGCCAGCAGCCAAGGACAGGGGGCGGGAGATCAGCCCCAGCATTTT

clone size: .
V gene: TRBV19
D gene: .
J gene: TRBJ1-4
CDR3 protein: CASFRLLWEKLFF
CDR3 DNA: TGTGCCAGTTTTCGATTGCTCTGGGAAAAACTGTTTTTT

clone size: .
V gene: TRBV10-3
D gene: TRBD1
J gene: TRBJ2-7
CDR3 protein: CAISLGQGNEQYF
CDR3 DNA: TGTGCCATCAGTCTCGGACAGGGAAACGAGCAGTACTTC

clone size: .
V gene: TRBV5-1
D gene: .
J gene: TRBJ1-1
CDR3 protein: CASSLAQGGMNTEAFF
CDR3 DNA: TGCGCCAGCAGCTTGGCTCAGGGAGGCATGAACACTGAAGCTTTCTTT

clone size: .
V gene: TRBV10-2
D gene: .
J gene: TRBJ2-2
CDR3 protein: CASSPQGSANTGELFF
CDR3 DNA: TGCGCCAGCAGTCCCCAGGGGTCGGCGAACACCGGGGAGCTGTTTTTT

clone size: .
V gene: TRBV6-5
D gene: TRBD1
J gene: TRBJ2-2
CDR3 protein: CASRPGQGFMGELFF
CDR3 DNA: TGTGCCAGCAGACCGGGACAGGGGTTTATGGGGGAGCTGTTTTTT

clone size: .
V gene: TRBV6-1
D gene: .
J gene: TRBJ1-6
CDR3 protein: CASSEDSSLAGSPLHF
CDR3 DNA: TGTGCCAGCAGTGAAGACTCATCCCTGGCGGGTTCACCCCTCCACTTT

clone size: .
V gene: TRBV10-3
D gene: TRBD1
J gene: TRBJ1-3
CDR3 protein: CATAGTGTSGNTIYF
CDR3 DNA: TGTGCCACCGCCGGGACAGGGACCTCTGGAAACACCATATATTTT

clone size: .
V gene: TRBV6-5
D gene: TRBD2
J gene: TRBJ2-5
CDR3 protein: CASSFGTSGEETQYF
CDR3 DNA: TGTGCCAGCAGTTTCGGGACTAGCGGGGAAGAGACCCAGTACTTC

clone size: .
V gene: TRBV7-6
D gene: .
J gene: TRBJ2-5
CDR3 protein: CASSFEARQETQYF
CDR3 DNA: TGTGCCAGCAGCTTTGAGGCCCGACAAGAGACCCAGTACTTC

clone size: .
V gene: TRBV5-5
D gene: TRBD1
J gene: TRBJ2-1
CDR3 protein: CASSLGTDRAAYNEQFF
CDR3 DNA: TGTGCCAGCAGCCTAGGGACGGACAGGGCCGCCTACAATGAGCAGTTCTTC

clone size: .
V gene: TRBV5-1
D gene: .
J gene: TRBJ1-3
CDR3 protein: CASSYYPGRQSGNTIYF
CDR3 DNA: TGCGCCAGCAGCTATTACCCGGGCCGTCAATCTGGAAACACCATATATTTT

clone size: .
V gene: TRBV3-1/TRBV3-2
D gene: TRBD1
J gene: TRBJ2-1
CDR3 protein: CASTRTQGAYNEQFF
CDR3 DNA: TGTGCCAGCACCCGAACACAGGGGGCCTACAATGAGCAGTTCTTC

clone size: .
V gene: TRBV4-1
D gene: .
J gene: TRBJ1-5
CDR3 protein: CASSQEGSKSNQPQHF
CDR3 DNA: TGCGCCAGCAGCCAAGAAGGAAGTAAGAGCAATCAGCCCCAGCATTTT

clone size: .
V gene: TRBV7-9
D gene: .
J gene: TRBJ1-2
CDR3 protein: CASSLTGGSGDYGYTF
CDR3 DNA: TGTGCCAGCAGCTTAACGGGCGGGAGTGGGGACTATGGCTACACCTTC

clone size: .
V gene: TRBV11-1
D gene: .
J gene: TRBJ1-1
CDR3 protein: CASSNGPTEAFF
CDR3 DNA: TGTGCCAGCAGCAACGGACCAACTGAAGCTTTCTTT

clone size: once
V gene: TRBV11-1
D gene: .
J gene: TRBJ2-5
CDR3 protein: CASSLTQGKETQYF
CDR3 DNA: TGTGCCAGCAGCTTAACTCAGGGGAAGGAGACCCAGTACTTC

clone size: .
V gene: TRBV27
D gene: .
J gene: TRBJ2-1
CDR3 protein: CASSLSGAIYYNEQFF
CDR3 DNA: TGTGCCAGCAGTTTATCGGGGGCCATATACTACAATGAGCAGTTCTTC

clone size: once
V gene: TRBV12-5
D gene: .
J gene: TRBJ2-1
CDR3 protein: CASGWGRNSHSEQFF
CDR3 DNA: TGTGCTAGTGGTTGGGGAAGAAATAGTCACAGTGAGCAGTTCTTC

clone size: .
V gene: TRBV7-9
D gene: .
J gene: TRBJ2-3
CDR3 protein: CASSFSGGKADTQYF
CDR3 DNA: TGTGCCAGCAGCTTTTCCGGGGGAAAAGCAGATACGCAGTATTTT

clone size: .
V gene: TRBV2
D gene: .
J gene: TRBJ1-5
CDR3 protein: CASQGTGQPQHF
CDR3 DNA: TGTGCCAGCCAGGGGACGGGTCAGCCCCAGCATTTT

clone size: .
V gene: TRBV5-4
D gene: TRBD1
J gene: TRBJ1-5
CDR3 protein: CASSLGPGQGVQPQHF
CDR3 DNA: TGTGCCAGCAGCTTGGGGCCGGGACAGGGGGTTCAGCCCCAGCATTTT

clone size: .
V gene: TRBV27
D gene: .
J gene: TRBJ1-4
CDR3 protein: CASSPRTLRPNEKLFF
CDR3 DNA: TGTGCCAGCAGTCCCCGGACCCTGCGACCTAATGAAAAACTGTTTTTT

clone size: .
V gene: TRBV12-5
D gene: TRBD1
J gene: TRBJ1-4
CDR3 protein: CASGSRTGFNEKLFF
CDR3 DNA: TGTGCTAGTGGTTCCCGGACAGGGTTTAATGAAAAACTGTTTTTT

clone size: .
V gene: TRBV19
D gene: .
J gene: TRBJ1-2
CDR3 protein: CASASGTNYGYTF
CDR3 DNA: TGTGCCAGTGCTTCCGGGACGAACTATGGCTACACCTTC

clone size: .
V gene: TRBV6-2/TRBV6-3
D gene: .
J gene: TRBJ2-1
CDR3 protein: CASSKGGLNEQFF
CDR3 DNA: TGTGCCAGCAGTAAGGGGGGCCTCAATGAGCAGTTCTTC